This T cell receptor (beta chain) was found in a study of early T cells in non-severe SARS-CoV-2 infection. Unique molecular identifiers tagged individual cDNA molecules. Via MiXCR, TCRdb re-called the 5' RACE reads, giving one row per CDR3 protein. The profile shows 45,000 to 55,000 distinct CDR3 sequences, 6.2% of them singletons. J gave up 6 bases and V 0 bases, and 6 bases lay outside the gene matches. The CDR3 length is 15 residues. Germline V gene lookup returns CDR1 SEHNR and CDR2 FQNEAQ (reference sequence). This clonotype has at least ten counts. Material for sequencing was whole blood. The chain uses TRBV7-9 and TRBJ2-3; TRBD1 matches at 7 bases. The receptor was isolated from an adult who was a healthcare worker with PCR-confirmed SARS-CoV-2 infection or an uninfected control (not recorded which). The CDR3 DNA follows: TGTGCCAGCAGCTTAGCAGGGGGCGAGTCGGATACGCAGTATTTT. Residues: CASSLAGGESDTQYF.